Listed here is a single T cell receptor beta chain. Other DNA sequences in the same sample also yield this CDR3. This sample was taken from a study of shared clonotypes between healthy human individuals. Template for every sorted-subset replicate PCR totaled 150 to 250 ng DNA, roughly 30,000 T cell genomes. Authors' analysis steps: Junction-only sequences produced by ImmunoSEQ had no quality scores, so filtering differed. Sequenced by immunoSEQ multiplex PCR; TCRdb stores in-frame clones only, minus some. That table supplies the V and J calls and clone size; D and trimming were determined from the DNA. The profile covers approximately 2,000,000 clones, with over 85% appearing a single time and around 1.8% taken by the ten largest. Naive CD8 cells lacked CD45RO, underwent positive selection for CCR7 and left out terminally differentiated effector memory CD45RA+ cells. Every donor, a Caucasian adult, lived in Nashville, Tennessee.

Trimming removed 2 bases from V and 4 bases from J; junction bases left unmatched: 2. Looked up from germline, CDR1 is SGHNT and CDR2 is YYREEE (reference sequence). The CDR3 totals 13 residues. The sample consisted of naive CD8+ T cells from PBMCs. The chain has TRBV5-4 and TRBJ1-1; 7 bases are a match to TRBD1. The receptor's source is a man younger than 35 in good health. Some clones in this sample may be carry-over from other donors' samples. DNA of the CDR3: TGTGCCAGCAGCTTACCAGGGGGCACTGAAGCTTTCTTT. This sequence encodes CASSLPGGTEAFF.